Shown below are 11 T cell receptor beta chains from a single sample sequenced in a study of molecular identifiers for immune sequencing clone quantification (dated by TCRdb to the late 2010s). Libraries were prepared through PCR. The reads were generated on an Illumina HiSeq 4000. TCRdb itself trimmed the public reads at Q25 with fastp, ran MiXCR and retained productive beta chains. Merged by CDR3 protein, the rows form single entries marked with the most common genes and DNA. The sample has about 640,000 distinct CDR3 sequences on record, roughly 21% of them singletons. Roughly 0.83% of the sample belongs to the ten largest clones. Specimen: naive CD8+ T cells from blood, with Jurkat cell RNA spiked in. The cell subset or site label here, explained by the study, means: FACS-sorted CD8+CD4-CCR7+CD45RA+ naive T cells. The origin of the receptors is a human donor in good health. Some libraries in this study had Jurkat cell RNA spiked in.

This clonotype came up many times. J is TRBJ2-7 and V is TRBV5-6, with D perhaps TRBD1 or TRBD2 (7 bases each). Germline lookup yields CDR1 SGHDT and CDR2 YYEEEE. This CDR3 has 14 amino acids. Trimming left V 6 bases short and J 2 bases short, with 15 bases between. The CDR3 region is CASTPGGDAYEQYF. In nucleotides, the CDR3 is TGTGCCAGCACCCCAGGGGGGGACGCCTACGAGCAGTACTTC. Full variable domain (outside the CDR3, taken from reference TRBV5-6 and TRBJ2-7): DAGVTQSPTHLIKTRGQQVTLRCSPKSGHDTVSWYQQALGQGPQFIFQYYEEEERQRGNFPDRFSGHQFPNYSSELNVNALLLGDSALYLCASTPGGDAYEQYFGPGTRLTVT.

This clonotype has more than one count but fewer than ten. CDR3 bases: TGTGCCAGCGGCCATCATCCGGGACTAGCGGGTACGAGCTCCTACAATGAGCAGTTCTTC. This sequence encodes CASGHHPGLAGTSSYNEQFF. The chain links TRBV27 to TRBJ2-1; TRBD2 matches 12 bases. CDR3 length equals 20 residues. The germline CDR1 and CDR2 sequences are MNHEY and SMNVEV (reference sequence). V was pared by 8 bases and J by 0 bases, with 17 bases of the junction left unmatched.

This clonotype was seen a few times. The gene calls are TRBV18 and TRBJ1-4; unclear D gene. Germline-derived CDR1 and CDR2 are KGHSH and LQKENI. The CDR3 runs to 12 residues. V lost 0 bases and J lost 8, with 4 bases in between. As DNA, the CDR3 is TGTGCCAGCTCACCACCCGAGGAAAAACTGTTTTTT. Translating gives CASSPPEEKLFF.

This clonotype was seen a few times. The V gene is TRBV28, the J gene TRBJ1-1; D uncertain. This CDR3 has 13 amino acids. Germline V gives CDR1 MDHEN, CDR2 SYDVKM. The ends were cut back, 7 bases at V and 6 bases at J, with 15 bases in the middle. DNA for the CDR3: TGTGCCAGCATGTGGGTTCTGGACGCTGAAGCTTTCTTT. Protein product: CASMWVLDAEAFF.

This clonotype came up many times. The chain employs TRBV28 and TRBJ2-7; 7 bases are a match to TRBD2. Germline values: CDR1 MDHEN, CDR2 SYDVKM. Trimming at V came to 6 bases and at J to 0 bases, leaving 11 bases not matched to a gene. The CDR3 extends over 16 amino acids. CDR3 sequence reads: CASRPPGGLPSYEQYF. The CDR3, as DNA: TGTGCCAGCAGGCCCCCGGGGGGACTACCCTCCTACGAGCAGTACTTC.

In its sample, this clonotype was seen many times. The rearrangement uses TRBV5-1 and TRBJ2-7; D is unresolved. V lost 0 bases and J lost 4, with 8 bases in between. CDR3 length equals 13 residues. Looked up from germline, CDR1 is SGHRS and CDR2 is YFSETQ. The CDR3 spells CASSLAIGYEQYF. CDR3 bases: TGCGCCAGCAGCTTGGCTATCGGATACGAGCAGTACTTC.

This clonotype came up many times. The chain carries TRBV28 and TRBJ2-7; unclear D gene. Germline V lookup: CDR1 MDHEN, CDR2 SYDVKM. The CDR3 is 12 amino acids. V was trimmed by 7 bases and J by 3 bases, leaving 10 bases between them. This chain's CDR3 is CASNGPIYEQYF. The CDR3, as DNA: TGTGCCAGCAACGGGCCGATCTACGAGCAGTACTTC.

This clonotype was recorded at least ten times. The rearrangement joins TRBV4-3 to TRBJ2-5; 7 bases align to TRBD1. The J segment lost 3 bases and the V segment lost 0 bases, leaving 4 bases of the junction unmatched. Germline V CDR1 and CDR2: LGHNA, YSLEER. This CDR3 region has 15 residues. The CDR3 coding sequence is TGCGCCAGCAGCCAAGATCCACAGGGGAAAGAGACCCAGTACTTC. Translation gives CASSQDPQGKETQYF.

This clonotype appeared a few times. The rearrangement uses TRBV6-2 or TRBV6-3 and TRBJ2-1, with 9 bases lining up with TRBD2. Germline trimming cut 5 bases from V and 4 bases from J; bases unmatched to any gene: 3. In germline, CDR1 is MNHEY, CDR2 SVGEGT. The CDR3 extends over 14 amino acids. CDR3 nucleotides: TGTGCCAGCAGTCGACTAGCGGTGTACAATGAGCAGTTCTTC. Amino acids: CASSRLAVYNEQFF.

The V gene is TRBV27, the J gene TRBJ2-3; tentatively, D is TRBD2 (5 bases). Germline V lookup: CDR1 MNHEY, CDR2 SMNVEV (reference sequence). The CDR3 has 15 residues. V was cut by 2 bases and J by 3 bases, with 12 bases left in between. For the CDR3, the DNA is TGTGCCAGCAGTTTAGAAGCGGAGGAAACAGATACGCAGTATTTT. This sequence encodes CASSLEAEETDTQYF.

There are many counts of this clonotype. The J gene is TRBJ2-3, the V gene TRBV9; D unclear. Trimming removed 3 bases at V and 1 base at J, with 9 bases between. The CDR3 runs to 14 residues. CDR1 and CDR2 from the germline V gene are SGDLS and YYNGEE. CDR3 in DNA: TGTGCCAGCAGCGCGGAAGGTCGCACAGATACGCAGTATTTT. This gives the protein CASSAEGRTDTQYF.